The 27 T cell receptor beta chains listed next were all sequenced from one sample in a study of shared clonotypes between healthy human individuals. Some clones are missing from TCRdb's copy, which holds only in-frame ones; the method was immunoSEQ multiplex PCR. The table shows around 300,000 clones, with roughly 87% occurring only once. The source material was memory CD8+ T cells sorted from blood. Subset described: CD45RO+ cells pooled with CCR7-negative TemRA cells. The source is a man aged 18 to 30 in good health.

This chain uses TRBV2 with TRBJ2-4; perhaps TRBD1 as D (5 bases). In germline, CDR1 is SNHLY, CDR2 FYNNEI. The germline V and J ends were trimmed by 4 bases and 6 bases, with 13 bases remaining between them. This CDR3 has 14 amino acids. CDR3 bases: TGTGCCAGCAGTGTAGGCCAGGGTCTAAACATTCAGTACTTC. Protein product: CASSVGQGLNIQYF.

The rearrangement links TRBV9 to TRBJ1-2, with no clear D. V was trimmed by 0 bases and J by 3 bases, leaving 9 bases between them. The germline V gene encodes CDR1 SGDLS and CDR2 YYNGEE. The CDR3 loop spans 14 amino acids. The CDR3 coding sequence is TGTGCCAGCAGCGTAGGCTCGGAAGACTATGGCTACACCTTC. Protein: CASSVGSEDYGYTF.

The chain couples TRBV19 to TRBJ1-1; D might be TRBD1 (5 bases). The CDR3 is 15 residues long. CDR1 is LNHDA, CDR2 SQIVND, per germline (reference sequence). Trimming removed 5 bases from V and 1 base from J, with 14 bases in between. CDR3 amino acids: CASSFAGTANTEAFF. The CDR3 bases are TGTGCCAGTAGTTTCGCCGGGACGGCGAACACTGAAGCTTTCTTT.

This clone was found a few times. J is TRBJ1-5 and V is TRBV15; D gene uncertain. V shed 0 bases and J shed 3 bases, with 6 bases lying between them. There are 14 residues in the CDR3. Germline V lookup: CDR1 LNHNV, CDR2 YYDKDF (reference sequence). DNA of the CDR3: TGTGCCACCAGCAGAGAGGGGAACAATCAGCCCCAGCATTTT. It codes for CATSREGNNQPQHF.

The CDR3 reads CASSQGPGPQLPDYGYTF. The CDR3, as DNA: TGTGCCAGCAGCCAGGGACCAGGGCCCCAGCTACCCGACTATGGCTACACCTTC. The genes are TRBV5-5 and TRBJ1-2; tentative D call: TRBD1 (5 bases). The germline gives CDR1 SGHKS, CDR2 YYEKEE (reference sequence). This CDR3 contains 18 residues. V lost 4 bases, J lost 3 bases, and 25 bases lay in between.

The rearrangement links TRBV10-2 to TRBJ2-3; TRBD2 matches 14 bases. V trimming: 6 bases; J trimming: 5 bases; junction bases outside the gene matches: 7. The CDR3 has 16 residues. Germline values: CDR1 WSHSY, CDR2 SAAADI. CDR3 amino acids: CASRRTSGRTGDTQYF. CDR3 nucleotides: TGCGCCAGCAGAAGGACTAGCGGGAGGACGGGAGATACGCAGTATTTT.

The CDR3 DNA reads TGTGCCAGCAGCTGGGGGAGACAGGGACGGCAAGAGACCCAGTACTTC. Its protein product is CASSWGRQGRQETQYF. The chain combines TRBV5-6 with TRBJ2-5, with 7 positions matching TRBD1. CDR1 and CDR2 from the germline V gene are SGHDT and YYEEEE. V trimming: 3 bases; J trimming: 2 bases; junction bases outside the gene matches: 10. This CDR3 region has 16 residues.

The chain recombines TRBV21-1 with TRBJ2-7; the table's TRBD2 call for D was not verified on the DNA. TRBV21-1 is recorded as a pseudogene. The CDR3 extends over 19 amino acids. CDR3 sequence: CASTLGGTSGRTIIHEQYF. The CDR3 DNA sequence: TGTGCCAGCACCCTGGGAGGGACTAGCGGGAGAACTATAATCCACGAGCAGTACTTC.

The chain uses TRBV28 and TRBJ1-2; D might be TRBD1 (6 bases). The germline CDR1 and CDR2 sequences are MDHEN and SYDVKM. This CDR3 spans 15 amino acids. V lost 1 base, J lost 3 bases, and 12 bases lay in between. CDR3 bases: TGTGCCAGCAGTTTATTTGGAGGGGGTGACTATGGCTACACCTTC. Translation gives CASSLFGGGDYGYTF.

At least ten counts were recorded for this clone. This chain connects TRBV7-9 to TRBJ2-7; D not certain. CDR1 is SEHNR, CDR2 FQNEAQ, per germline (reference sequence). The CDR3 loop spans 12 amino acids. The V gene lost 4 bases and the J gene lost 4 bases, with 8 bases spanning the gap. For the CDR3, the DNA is TGTGCCAGCAGCTATGACACTTACGAGCAGTACTTC. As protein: CASSYDTYEQYF.

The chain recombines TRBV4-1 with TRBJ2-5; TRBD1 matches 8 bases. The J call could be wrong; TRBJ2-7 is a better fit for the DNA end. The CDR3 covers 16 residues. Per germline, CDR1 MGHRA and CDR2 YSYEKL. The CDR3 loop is CASSQAQTGANYEQYF. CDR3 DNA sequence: TGCGCCAGCAGCCAAGCCCAGACAGGGGCTAACTACGAGCAGTACTTC.

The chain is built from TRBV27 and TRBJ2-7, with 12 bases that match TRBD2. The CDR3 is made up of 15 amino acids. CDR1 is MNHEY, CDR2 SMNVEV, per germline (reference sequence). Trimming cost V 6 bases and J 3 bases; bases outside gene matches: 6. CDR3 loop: CASSDGLAGFYEQYF. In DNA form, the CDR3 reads TGTGCCAGCAGCGATGGACTAGCGGGGTTCTACGAGCAGTACTTC.

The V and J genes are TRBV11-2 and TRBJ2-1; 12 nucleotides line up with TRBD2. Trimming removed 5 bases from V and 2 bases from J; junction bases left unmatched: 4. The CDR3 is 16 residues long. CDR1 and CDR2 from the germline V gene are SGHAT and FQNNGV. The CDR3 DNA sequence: TGTGCCAGCAGCCATAGGACTAGCGGGACCTACAATGAGCAGTTCTTC. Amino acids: CASSHRTSGTYNEQFF.

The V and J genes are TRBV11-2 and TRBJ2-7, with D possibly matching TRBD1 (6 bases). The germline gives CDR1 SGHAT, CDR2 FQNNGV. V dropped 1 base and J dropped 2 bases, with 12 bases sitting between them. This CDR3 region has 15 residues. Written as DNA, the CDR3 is TGTGCCAGCAGCTTAGGCCCGACAGGAACCTACGAGCAGTACTTC. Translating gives CASSLGPTGTYEQYF.

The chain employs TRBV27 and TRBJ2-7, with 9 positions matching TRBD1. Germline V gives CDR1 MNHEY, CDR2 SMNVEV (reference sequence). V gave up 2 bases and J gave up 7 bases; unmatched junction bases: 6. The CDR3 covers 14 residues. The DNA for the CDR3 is TGTGCCAGCAGTTTAATACAGGGGGCTCAGGAGCAGTACTTC. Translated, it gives CASSLIQGAQEQYF.

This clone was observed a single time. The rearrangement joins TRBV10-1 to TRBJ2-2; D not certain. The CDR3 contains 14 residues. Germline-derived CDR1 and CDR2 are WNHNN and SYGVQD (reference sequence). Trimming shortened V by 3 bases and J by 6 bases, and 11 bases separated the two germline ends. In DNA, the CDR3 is TGCGCCAGCAGTGAAATTTTAGGATCCGGGGAGCTGTTTTTT. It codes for CASSEILGSGELFF.

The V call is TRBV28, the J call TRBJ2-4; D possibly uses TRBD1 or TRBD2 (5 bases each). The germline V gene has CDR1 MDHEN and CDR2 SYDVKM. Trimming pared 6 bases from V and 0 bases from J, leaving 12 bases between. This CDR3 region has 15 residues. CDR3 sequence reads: CASRGEDEAKNIQYF. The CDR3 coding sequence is TGTGCCAGCAGGGGGGAAGACGAAGCCAAAAACATTCAGTACTTC.

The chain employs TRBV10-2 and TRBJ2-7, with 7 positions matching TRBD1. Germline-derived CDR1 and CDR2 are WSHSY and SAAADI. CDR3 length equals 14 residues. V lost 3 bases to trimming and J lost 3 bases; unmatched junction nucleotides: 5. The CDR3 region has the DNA TGCGCCAGCAGTGACGACAGGGATGGCTACGAGCAGTACTTC. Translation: CASSDDRDGYEQYF.

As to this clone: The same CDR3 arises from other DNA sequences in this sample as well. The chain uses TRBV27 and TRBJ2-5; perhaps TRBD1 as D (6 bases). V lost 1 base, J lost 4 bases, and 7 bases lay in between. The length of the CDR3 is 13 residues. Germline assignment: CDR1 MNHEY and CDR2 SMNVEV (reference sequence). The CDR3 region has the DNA TGTGCCAGCAGTTTATTCAGGGGAGAGACCCAGTACTTC. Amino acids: CASSLFRGETQYF.

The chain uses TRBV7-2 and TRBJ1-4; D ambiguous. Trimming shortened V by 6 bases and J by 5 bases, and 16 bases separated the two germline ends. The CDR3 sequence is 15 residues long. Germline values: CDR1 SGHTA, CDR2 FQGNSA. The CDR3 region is CASSRWSASNEKLFF. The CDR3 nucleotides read TGTGCCAGCAGTCGTTGGTCGGCTTCAAATGAAAAACTGTTTTTT.

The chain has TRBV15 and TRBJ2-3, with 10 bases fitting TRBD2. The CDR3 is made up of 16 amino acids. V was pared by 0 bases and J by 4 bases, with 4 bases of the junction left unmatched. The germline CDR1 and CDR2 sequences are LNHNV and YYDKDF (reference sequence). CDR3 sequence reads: CATSRDFSGGPDTQYF. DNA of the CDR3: TGTGCCACCAGCAGAGATTTTAGCGGGGGGCCAGATACGCAGTATTTT.

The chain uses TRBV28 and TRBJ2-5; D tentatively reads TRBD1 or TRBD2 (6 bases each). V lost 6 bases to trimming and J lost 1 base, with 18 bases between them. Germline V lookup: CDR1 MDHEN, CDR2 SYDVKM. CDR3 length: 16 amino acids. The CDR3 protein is CASRRLVGQTQETQYF. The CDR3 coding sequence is TGTGCCAGCAGAAGACTAGTGGGACAAACCCAAGAGACCCAGTACTTC.

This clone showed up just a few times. CDR3 protein: CASSVGHQNTEAFF. CDR3 bases: TGTGCCAGCAGCGTTGGACATCAGAACACTGAAGCTTTCTTT. The rearrangement uses TRBV9 and TRBJ1-1; tentative D call: TRBD1 (5 bases). Germline values: CDR1 SGDLS, CDR2 YYNGEE. The CDR3 extends over 14 amino acids. Trimming shortened V by 2 bases and J by 1 base, and 9 bases separated the two germline ends.

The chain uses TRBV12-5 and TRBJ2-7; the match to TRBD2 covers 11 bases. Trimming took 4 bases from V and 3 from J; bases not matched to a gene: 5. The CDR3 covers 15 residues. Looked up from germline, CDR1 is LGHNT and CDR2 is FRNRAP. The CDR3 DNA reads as TGTGCTAGTGGTTGGGAGGGACTAGCGGTCTACGAGCAGTACTTC. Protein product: CASGWEGLAVYEQYF.

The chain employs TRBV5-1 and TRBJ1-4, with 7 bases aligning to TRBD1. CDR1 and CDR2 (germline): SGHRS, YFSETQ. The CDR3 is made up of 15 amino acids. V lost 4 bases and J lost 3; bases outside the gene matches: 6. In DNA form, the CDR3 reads TGCGCCAGCAGCGGTCAGACAGGGCCTAATGAAAAACTGTTTTTT. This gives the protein CASSGQTGPNEKLFF.

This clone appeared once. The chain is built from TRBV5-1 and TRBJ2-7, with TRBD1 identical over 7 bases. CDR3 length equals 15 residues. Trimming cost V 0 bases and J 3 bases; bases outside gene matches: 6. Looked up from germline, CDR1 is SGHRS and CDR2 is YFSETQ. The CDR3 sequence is CASSLAMPGGYEQYF. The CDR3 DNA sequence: TGCGCCAGCAGCTTGGCGATGCCAGGGGGCTACGAGCAGTACTTC.

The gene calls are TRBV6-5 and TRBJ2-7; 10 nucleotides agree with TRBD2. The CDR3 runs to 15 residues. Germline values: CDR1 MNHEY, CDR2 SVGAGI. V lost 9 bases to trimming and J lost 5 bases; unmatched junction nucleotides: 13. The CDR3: CARSTAEAGGHEQYF. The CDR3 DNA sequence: TGTGCCAGGTCGACAGCTGAAGCGGGGGGGCACGAGCAGTACTTC.